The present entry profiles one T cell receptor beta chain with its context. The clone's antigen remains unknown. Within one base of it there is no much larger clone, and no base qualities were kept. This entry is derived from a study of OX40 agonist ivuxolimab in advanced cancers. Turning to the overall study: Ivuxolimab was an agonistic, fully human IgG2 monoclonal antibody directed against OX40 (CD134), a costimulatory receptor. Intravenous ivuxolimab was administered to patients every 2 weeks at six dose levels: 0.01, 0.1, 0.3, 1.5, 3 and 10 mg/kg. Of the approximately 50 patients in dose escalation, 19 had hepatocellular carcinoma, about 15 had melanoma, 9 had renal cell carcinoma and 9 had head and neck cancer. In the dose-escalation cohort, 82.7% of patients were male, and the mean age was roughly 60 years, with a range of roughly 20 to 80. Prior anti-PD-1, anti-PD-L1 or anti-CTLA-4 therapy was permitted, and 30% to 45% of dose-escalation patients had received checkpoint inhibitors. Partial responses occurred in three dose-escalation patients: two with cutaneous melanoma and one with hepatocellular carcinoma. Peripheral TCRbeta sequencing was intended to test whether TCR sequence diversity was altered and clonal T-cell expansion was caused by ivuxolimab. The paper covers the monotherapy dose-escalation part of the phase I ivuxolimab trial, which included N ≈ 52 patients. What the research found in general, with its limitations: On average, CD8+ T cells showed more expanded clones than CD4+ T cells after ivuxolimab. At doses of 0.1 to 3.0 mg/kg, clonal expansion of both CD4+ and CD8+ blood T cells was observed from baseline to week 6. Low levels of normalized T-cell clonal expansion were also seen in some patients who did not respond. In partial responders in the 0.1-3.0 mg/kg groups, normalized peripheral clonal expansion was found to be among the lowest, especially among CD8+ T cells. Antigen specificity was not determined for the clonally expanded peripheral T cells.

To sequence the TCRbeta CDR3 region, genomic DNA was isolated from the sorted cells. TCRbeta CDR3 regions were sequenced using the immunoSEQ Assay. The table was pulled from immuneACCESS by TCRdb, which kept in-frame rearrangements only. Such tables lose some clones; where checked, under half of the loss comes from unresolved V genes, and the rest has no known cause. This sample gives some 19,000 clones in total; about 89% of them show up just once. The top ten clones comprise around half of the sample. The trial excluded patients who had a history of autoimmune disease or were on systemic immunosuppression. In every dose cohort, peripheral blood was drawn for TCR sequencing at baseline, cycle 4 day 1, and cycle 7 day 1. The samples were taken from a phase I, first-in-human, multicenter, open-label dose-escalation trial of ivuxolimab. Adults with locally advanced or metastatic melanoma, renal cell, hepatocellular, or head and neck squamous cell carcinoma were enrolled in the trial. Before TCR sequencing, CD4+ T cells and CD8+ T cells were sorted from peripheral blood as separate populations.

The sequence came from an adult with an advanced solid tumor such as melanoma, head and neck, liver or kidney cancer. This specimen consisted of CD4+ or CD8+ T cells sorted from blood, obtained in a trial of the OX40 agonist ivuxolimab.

The nucleotides are TGTGCCAGCAGGACAAGACCGGGACTAGCGGAAGAGACCCAGTACTTC. It translates to CASRTRPGLAEETQYF. The chain links TRBV5-4 with TRBJ2-5; 11 bases in the middle match TRBD2. The CDR3 goes from the cysteine to the phenylalanine over 16 residues. This entry keeps only the CDR3 DNA: 48 bases, framed from base 1. V trim: 5 bases; J trim: 3 bases; unmatched bases: 9. According to the germline V gene (reference sequence), CDR1 reads SGHNT and CDR2 reads YYREEE.